This note documents a single TCR beta chain sequence. Its antigen is undetermined. This sample was taken from a study of T cell responses to AZD1222 COVID-19 vaccine. Study findings and constraints: White British donors predominated, females outnumbered males, and clonal diversity was possibly underestimated. Without day 14 samples, only post-peak T cell repertoires were studied. Mapped onto spike, vaccine-associated CD4 TCRs spanned it and were dominant at 160-218 and 743-854.

TCRdb's copy holds only in-frame clones and misses some; the assay was immunoSEQ multiplex PCR. The sample includes roughly 120,000 clones, about 86% of them seen just once. The receptor was derived from an adult who received the AZD1222 COVID-19 vaccine. The source was peripheral blood, collected 28 days after the second AZD1222 dose.

DNA of the CDR3: TGTGCCAGCAGCTCCGGGAGTCATAGGGGGTACAATGAGCAGTTCTTC. It is translated as CASSSGSHRGYNEQFF. The chain carries TRBV7-6 and TRBJ2-1; D assignment may be TRBD1 or TRBD2 (6 bases each). This CDR3 has 16 amino acids. Germline values: CDR1 SGHVS, CDR2 FNYEAQ. Deletions cut 4 bases from V and 4 bases from J, with 17 bases between.